Described below is a single T cell receptor beta chain sequence and its context. This record belongs to a study of blood T cell repertoires in COVID-19. Across the whole study: Italy, Spain and the United States were the sources of the convalescent and acute COVID-19 samples. Sources were T cells, B-cell-depleted T cells, or PBMCs; the material itself was cDNA or gDNA.

How the authors handled the data: It was from reference gene primer amplification that nucleated cell counts were estimated. Sequencing was performed with immunoSEQ multiplex PCR; in TCRdb, only in-frame clones are kept and a portion is missing. V and J calls plus clone size are reproduced from that table; the DNA served to infer D and trimming. The table shows 380,000 or so clones, with 70% to 90% occurring only once. The CDR3 length is 14 residues. The germline CDR1 and CDR2 sequences are SGHTS and YDEGEE. Trimming took off 4 bases at V and 3 bases at J, with 14 bases between the two ends. Sample: peripheral blood. The receptor's source is a man between 40 and 49 years old with acute or convalescent COVID-19. The rearrangement uses TRBV5-8 and TRBJ2-7; D is perhaps TRBD2 (6 bases). CDR3: CASSLGLMIYEQYF. Written as DNA, the CDR3 is TGTGCCAGCAGCCTGGGACTCATGATCTACGAGCAGTACTTC.